This TCR beta chain was retrieved from a study of OX40 agonist ivuxolimab in advanced cancers. From germline, CDR1 is MNHEY and CDR2 SMNVEV (reference sequence). The CDR3 is 18 residues long. V shed 6 bases and J shed 9 bases, with 29 bases lying between them. Profiled with immunoSEQ multiplex PCR; TCRdb holds only in-frame clones, not every one. Here the sample spans approximately 72,000 clones, 84% being singletons. This material consisted of CD4+ or CD8+ T cells sorted from blood, taken in a trial of the OX40 agonist ivuxolimab. The gene calls are TRBV27 and TRBJ1-4, with D possibly matching TRBD1 (5 bases). This clonotype originated in an adult with an advanced solid tumor such as melanoma, head and neck, liver or kidney cancer. CDR3 sequence: CASSLLEGPGRGVKKLFF. CDR3 DNA sequence: TGTGCCAGCAGCCTCCTGGAAGGGCCGGGAAGGGGTGTGAAAAAACTGTTTTTT.